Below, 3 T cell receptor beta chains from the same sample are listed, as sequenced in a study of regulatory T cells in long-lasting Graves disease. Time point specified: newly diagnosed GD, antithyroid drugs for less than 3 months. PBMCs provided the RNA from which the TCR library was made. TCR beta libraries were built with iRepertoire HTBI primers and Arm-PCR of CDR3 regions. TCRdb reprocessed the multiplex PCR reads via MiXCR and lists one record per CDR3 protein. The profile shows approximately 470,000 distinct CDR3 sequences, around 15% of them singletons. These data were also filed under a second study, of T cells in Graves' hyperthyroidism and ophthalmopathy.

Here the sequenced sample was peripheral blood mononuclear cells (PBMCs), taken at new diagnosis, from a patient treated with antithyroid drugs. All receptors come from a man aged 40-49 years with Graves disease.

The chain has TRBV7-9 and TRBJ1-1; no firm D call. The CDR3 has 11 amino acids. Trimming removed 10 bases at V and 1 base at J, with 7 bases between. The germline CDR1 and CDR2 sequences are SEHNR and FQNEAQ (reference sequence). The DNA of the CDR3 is TGTGCCACCGCCGGGAACACTGAAGCTTTCTTT. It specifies CATAGNTEAFF.

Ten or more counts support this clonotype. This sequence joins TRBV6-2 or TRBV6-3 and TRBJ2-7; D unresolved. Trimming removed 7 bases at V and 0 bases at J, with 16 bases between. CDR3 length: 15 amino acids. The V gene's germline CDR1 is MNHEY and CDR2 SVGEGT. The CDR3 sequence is CASNPMAPSSYEQYF. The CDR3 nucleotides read TGTGCCAGCAATCCCATGGCACCTAGCTCCTACGAGCAGTACTTC.

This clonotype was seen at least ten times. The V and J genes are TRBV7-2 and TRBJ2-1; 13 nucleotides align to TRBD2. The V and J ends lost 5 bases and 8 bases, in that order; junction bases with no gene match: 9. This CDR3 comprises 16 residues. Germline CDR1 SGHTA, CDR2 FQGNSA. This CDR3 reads CASSRRTSGRSDEQFF. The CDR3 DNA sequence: TGTGCCAGCAGCCGCCGGACTAGCGGGAGATCGGATGAGCAGTTCTTC.